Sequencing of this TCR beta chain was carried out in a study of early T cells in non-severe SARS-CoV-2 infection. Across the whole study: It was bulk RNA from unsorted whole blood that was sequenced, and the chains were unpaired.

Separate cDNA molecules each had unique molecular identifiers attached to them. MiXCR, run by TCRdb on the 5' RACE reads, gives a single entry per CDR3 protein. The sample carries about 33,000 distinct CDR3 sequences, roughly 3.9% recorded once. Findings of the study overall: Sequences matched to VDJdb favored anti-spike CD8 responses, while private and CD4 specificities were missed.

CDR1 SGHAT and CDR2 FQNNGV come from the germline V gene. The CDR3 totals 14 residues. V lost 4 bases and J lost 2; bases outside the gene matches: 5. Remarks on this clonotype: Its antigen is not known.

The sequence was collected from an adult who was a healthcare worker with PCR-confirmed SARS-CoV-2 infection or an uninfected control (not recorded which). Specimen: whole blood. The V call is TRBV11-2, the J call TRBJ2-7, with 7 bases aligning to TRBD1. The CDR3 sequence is CASSSRTGAYEQYF. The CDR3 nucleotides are TGTGCCAGCAGCTCCCGGACAGGAGCCTACGAGCAGTACTTC.